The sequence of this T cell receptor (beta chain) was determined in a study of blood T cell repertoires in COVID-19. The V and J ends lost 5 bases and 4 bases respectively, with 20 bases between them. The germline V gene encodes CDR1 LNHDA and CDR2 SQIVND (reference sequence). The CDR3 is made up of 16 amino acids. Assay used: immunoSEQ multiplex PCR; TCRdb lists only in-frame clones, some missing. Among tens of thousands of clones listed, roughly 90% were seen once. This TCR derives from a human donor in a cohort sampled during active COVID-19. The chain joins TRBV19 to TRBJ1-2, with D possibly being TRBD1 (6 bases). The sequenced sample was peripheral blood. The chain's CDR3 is CASSPARGGRLYGYTF. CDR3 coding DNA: TGTGCCAGTAGTCCGGCCCGGGGGGGCAGGCTCTATGGCTACACCTTC.